The 11 T cell receptor beta chains reported below all come from one sample, sequenced in a study of T cell repertoires in cytomegalovirus infection. TCRdb itself ran the reads through MiXCR, one entry per CDR3 protein. This table holds fewer than 900,000 distinct CDR3 sequences, about 28% found once. Their cognate antigens are unknown. This material consisted of cultured CD8+ T cells from PBMCs, taken from culture after CMV antigen stimulation. The receptors originated from a human donor in good health (CMV status not recorded). Some clones in this sample may be carry-over from other donors' samples.

This clonotype appeared a few times. The V call is TRBV20-1, the J call TRBJ2-2; 9 positions match TRBD2. Germline trimming cut 1 base from V and 3 bases from J; bases unmatched to any gene: 12. This CDR3 has 18 residues. Per germline, CDR1 DFQATT and CDR2 SNEGSKA (reference sequence). The CDR3 coding sequence is TGCAGTGCTAGAGTAGCGGGGGAACGCCAAATCTACACCGGGGAGCTGTTTTTT. This sequence encodes CSARVAGERQIYTGELFF.

This clonotype was counted at least ten times. The gene calls are TRBV7-8 and TRBJ1-1; D is unclear. Per germline, CDR1 SGHVS and CDR2 FQNEAQ. The CDR3 covers 15 residues. V lost 0 bases, J lost 1 base, and 9 bases lay in between. The CDR3 protein is CASSLATDKNTEAFF. CDR3 in DNA: TGTGCCAGCAGCTTAGCTACTGATAAGAACACTGAAGCTTTCTTT. The entire variable domain, with the rest obtained from reference TRBV7-8 and TRBJ1-1, is as follows: GAGVSQSPRYKVAKRGQDVALRCDPISGHVSLFWYQQALGQGPEFLTYFQNEAQLDKSGLPSDRFFAERPEGSVSTLKIQRTQQEDSAVYLCASSLATDKNTEAFFGQGTRLTVV.

This clonotype was seen a single time. V is TRBV7-9 and J is TRBJ2-1; maybe TRBD2 (5 bases). The germline V gene has CDR1 SEHNR and CDR2 FQNEAQ (reference sequence). V lost 4 bases to trimming and J lost 7 bases, with 8 bases between them. This CDR3 comprises 12 residues. The DNA for the CDR3 is TGTGCCAGCAGCTGGCCGGGGAATGAGCAGTTCTTC. As protein: CASSWPGNEQFF.

This clonotype was seen repeatedly, ten times or more. V usage is TRBV7-9 and J usage is TRBJ2-1, with TRBD1 matching 7 bases. CDR1 and CDR2 (germline): SEHNR, FQNEAQ (reference sequence). The CDR3 is made up of 13 amino acids. Losses at the gene ends were 7 bases for V and 3 bases for J; bases not matched to a gene: 3. CDR3: CASKAGGYNEQFF. The CDR3 bases are TGTGCCAGCAAGGCAGGGGGCTACAATGAGCAGTTCTTC.

The rearrangement links TRBV9 to TRBJ2-5; TRBD2 aligns across 7 bases. This CDR3 spans 15 amino acids. Germline-derived CDR1 and CDR2 are SGDLS and YYNGEE. Losses at the gene ends were 0 bases for V and 0 bases for J; bases not matched to a gene: 2. The CDR3 protein is CASSVDGGYQETQYF. DNA for the CDR3: TGTGCCAGCAGCGTAGACGGGGGGTACCAAGAGACCCAGTACTTC.

The V and J genes are TRBV19 and TRBJ1-1; D remains ambiguous. The CDR3 runs 12 residues. Trimming stripped 5 bases from V and 6 bases from J, with 10 bases between. Germline CDR1 reads LNHDA; CDR2 reads SQIVND (reference sequence). CDR3 DNA: TGTGCCAGTAGTCCTCGACGGCCTGAAGCTTTCTTT. The encoded protein is CASSPRRPEAFF.

J is TRBJ1-1 and V is TRBV29-1; 8 bases agree with TRBD1. V lost 6 bases, J lost 5 bases, and 8 bases stayed unmatched. The CDR3 extends over 13 amino acids. In germline, CDR1 is SQVTM, CDR2 ANQGSEA. This CDR3 reads CSVLHRGRTEAFF. DNA for the CDR3: TGCAGCGTCTTGCACAGGGGGAGGACTGAAGCTTTCTTT.

V is TRBV15 and J is TRBJ2-7, with 12 nucleotides matching TRBD1. The V gene end was trimmed by 2 bases and the J gene end by 5 bases; junction bases not matched to a gene: 7. Germline V gene lookup returns CDR1 LNHNV and CDR2 YYDKDF (reference sequence). The CDR3 has 16 residues. The CDR3 loop is CATSRPGTGGFNEQYF. CDR3 in DNA: TGTGCCACCAGCAGACCAGGGACAGGGGGCTTCAACGAGCAGTACTTC.

The chain joins TRBV7-9 to TRBJ1-1, with D maybe TRBD1 (6 bases). Germline V lookup: CDR1 SEHNR, CDR2 FQNEAQ (reference sequence). Trimming shortened V by 5 bases and J by 7 bases, and 14 bases separated the two germline ends. This CDR3 has 13 residues. CDR3 DNA sequence: TGTGCCAGCAGCGAGCAGGGGAAGAGTGAAGCTTTCTTT. This sequence encodes CASSEQGKSEAFF.

The V and J genes are TRBV13 and TRBJ1-2; D unclear. The V gene lost 3 bases and the J gene lost 7 bases, with 21 bases spanning the gap. Per germline, CDR1 PRHDT and CDR2 FYEKMQ (reference sequence). The CDR3 length is 16 residues. The CDR3 nucleotides are TGTGCCAGCAGCTTCCTTTCCGACGGGGATCGAGGTGGCTACACCTTC. Its translation: CASSFLSDGDRGGYTF.

The chain joins TRBV7-4 to TRBJ1-2, with 7 bases fitting TRBD1. V gave up 5 bases and J gave up 0 bases; unmatched junction bases: 9. This CDR3 comprises 16 residues. Germline loops: CDR1 SGHVT, CDR2 SQSDAQ. The CDR3: CASSPGQYLSNYGYTF. The CDR3, as DNA: TGTGCCAGCAGCCCGGGACAGTATCTTTCTAACTATGGCTACACCTTC.